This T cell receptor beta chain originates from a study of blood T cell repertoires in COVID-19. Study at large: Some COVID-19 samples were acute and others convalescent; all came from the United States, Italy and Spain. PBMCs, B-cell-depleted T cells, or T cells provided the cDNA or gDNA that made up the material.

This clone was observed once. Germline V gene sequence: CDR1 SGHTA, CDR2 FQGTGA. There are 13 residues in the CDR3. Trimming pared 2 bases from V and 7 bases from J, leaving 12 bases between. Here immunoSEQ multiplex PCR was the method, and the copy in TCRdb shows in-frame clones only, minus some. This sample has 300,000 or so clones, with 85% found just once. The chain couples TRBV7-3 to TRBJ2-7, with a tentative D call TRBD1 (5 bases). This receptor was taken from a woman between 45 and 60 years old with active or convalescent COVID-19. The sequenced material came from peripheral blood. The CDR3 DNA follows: TGTGCCAGCAGCTTATCGTATCGGACAGAGCAGTACTTC. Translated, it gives CASSLSYRTEQYF.